The clone carrying this T cell receptor beta chain was recorded many times. Antigen: not known. Prior to thyroid surgery, none of the patients had received any treatment. CDR3 length equals 15 residues. V dropped 5 bases and J dropped 0; count of bases not matched to a gene: 4. CDR1 and CDR2 from the germline V gene are MNHEY and SVGEGT. This entry belongs to a study of metastatic and nonmetastatic thyroid tumors. At the level of the study: The authors compared repertoires across blood and tumor or nodule tissue from malignant and benign thyroid patients. Study-level points and caveats: Malignant thyroid tumors reportedly had TCR beta diversity that was significantly higher than in benign nodules, in blood and tumor.

Authors' methods: The study built a papillary thyroid cancer distant-metastasis classifier from CDR3 differences across clinicopathological groups. TCRdb used MiXCR to call clones anew from the PCR reads. The V and J calls and clone size come from TCRdb's table, not from the authors' own analysis. The table records around 26,000 clones, roughly a fifth of them present only once. The specimen was blood. The J gene is TRBJ1-1, the V gene TRBV6-2 or TRBV6-3; TRBD1 agrees at 9 bases. The clonotype comes from a female donor with papillary thyroid cancer or a benign thyroid nodule (not recorded which). Some clones in this sample may be carry-over from other donors' samples. CDR3 DNA sequence: TGTGCCAGCAGTAAGGACAGGGGTTTGAACACTGAAGCTTTCTTT. This sequence encodes CASSKDRGLNTEAFF.